Listed below are T cell receptor beta chains from one sample, sequenced in a study of shared clonotypes between healthy human individuals. Generated by immunoSEQ multiplex PCR, the TCRdb table keeps only in-frame clones and is missing some. This repertoire shows approximately 95,000 clones, about 68% found once; its top ten account for less than 55%. The specimen sequenced was memory CD8+ T cells sorted from blood. The receptors originated from a man younger than 40 in good health. Each CDR3 is given with its conserved first and last residue. The D gene is left open where the match is weak. Expanded clones are given a class, and other clones once, few, many or no size at all.

clone size	D gene	J gene	V gene	CDR3 DNA	CDR3 protein
.	TRBD1	TRBJ2-1	TRBV7-9	TGTGCCAGCAGCTTCAATACAGGACAGGGTTACAATGAGCAGTTCTTC	CASSFNTGQGYNEQFF
few	.	TRBJ2-7	TRBV28	TGTGCCAGCAGTTTATTTCCGCGCATCGAGCAGTACTTC	CASSLFPRIEQYF
many	.	TRBJ2-7	TRBV28	TGTGCCAGCAGTACAGACGACTACGAGCAGTACTTC	CASSTDDYEQYF
.	.	TRBJ2-7	TRBV28	TGTGCCACCCTTGGCGGGGCGAGGGAGCAGTACTTC	CATLGGAREQYF
.	.	TRBJ2-1	TRBV5-1	TGCGCCAGCAGCTCCCTCGGCGGGAATGAGCAGTTCTTC	CASSSLGGNEQFF
.	TRBD1	TRBJ1-1	TRBV25-1	TGTGCCAGCAGTGAATGGACAGGGGTAGGAGGTGACACTGAAGCTTTCTTT	CASSEWTGVGGDTEAFF
.	.	TRBJ2-5	TRBV10-2	TGCGCCAGCCTAACCCTAACCGGGGTGCAAGAGACCCAGTACTTC	CASLTLTGVQETQYF
once	TRBD2	TRBJ2-1	TRBV14	TGTGCCAGCAGCCAATTCGGCGGGAGGGCCGCAGGCTACAATGAGCAGTTCTTC	CASSQFGGRAAGYNEQFF
few	.	TRBJ2-1	TRBV2	TGTGCCAGCGAGGGGGGGGAGGTCCCCTACAATGAGCAGTTCTTC	CASEGGEVPYNEQFF
.	TRBD2	TRBJ2-7	TRBV7-8	TGTGCCAGCAGCTTATTTGCGGGGGACTACGAGCAGTACTTC	CASSLFAGDYEQYF
.	.	TRBJ2-7	TRBV5-4	TGTGCCAGCAGCCCCGATAATCTACTCTACGAGCAGTACTTC	CASSPDNLLYEQYF
few	TRBD2	TRBJ2-1	TRBV6-5	TGTGCCAGCAGTTACTCGCGGGAGGGCCGTGATGAGCAGTTCTTC	CASSYSREGRDEQFF
.	.	TRBJ1-5	TRBV5-1	TGCGCCAGCAGCTTGGCCCCCGGTCAGCCCCAGCATTTT	CASSLAPGQPQHF
few	.	TRBJ2-7	TRBV11-2	TGTGCCAGCAGCTCGGTAAGGGGGGTGAGCGAGCAGTACTTC	CASSSVRGVSEQYF
.	TRBD1	TRBJ2-1	TRBV25-1	TGTGCCATCGAACAGGGGGCCGAGCAGTTCTTC	CAIEQGAEQFF